One and the same sample provided the 20 T cell receptor beta chains below, sequenced in a study of Tregs in tolerant kidney transplant recipients (dated by TCRdb to the late 2010s). Transplants used related donors with nonmyeloablative bone marrow transplantation; mixed chimerism was transient in the human trials. Libraries were built with the immunoSEQ multiplex PCR assay. TCRdb obtained this table from immuneACCESS and retained in-frame rearrangements with V and J assigned. These tables miss some clones; where compared with another copy, unresolved V genes account for less than half of the shortfall, and the remainder is unexplained. The table held for this sample gives tens of thousands of clones. The ten largest account for 1.5% to 2% of the sample. The specimen was CD4+ T cells from blood (PBMCs), collected 24 months after the transplant. The receptors were sampled from a human patient who received a combined kidney and bone marrow transplant. Some T cells may derive from the graft donor when a transplant has been performed.

The part of the CDR3 DNA that was read is TGTGCCAGCAGGAGAGCGGGAGGGACCACAGATACG. Protein product: CASRRAGGTTDT. In full, the CDR3 is CASRRAGGTTDTQYF. The chain has TRBV6-2 or TRBV6-3 and TRBJ2-3; 10 positions match TRBD2. The CDR3 is cut off 3 residues early in the read; its end comes from the germline J gene. From germline, CDR1 is MNHEY and CDR2 SVGEGT. V was clipped by 6 bases and J by 2 bases; unmatched bases: 5. This CDR3 spans 15 amino acids.

Note on this clone: The read ends 3 residues early relative to the CDR3; the germline J gene fills the gap. The chain uses TRBV7-2 and TRBJ2-1; D might be TRBD1 (6 bases). This CDR3 region has 12 residues. Trimming removed 8 bases at V and 9 bases at J, with 14 bases between. In germline, CDR1 is SGHTA, CDR2 FQGNSA. The CDR3 DNA, read in part, is TGTGCCAGCCGCCAGGGGAAGCTTGAG. Translated, it gives CASRQGKLE. The CDR3 in full is CASRQGKLEQFF. Filled out from reference TRBV7-2 and TRBJ2-1, the complete variable domain reads GAGVSQSPSNKVTEKGKDVELRCDPISGHTALYWYRQSLGQGLEFLIYFQGNSAPDKSGLPSDRFSAERTGGSVSTLTIQRTQQEDSAVYLCASRQGKLEQFFGPGTRLTVL.

A remark on this clone: From the germline J gene comes the end of the CDR3, since the read stops 3 residues before it. The genes are TRBV10-3 and TRBJ2-7; 8 nucleotides match TRBD2. The CDR3 is made up of 13 amino acids. CDR1 is ENHRY and CDR2 is SYGVKD in the germline V gene. Losses at the gene ends were 5 bases for V and 5 bases for J; bases not matched to a gene: 5. The CDR3 protein is CAISFSGTNEQYF. The CDR3 DNA, read in part, is TGTGCCATCAGTTTTAGCGGGACAAACGAG.

As to this clone: With the read ending 3 residues before the CDR3 end, the germline J gene is used to fill in that end. The chain carries TRBV4-1 and TRBJ2-2; TRBD1 or TRBD2 may be the D gene (5 bases each). This CDR3 has 15 residues. Germline CDR1 is MGHRA and CDR2 is YSYEKL. V lost 0 bases, J lost 6 bases, and 11 bases lay in between. The CDR3: CASSQDLRGAGELFF. The sequenced part of the CDR3 DNA is TGCGCCAGCAGCCAAGATCTAAGAGGGGCCGGGGAG.

Remarks on this clone: The missing CDR3 end, 3 residues past where the read stops, is filled in from the germline J gene. This chain links TRBV5-1 with TRBJ2-3; D gene unclear. V lost 0 bases, J lost 2 bases, and 7 bases lay in between. Germline-derived CDR1 and CDR2 are SGHRS and YFSETQ. This CDR3 is built from 14 residues. The sequenced CDR3 bases are TGCGCCAGCAGCTTGGCAAGGGTCACAGATACG. Residues: CASSLARVTDT. The CDR3 in its entirety is CASSLARVTDTQYF.

With regard to this clone: Coverage ceases 3 residues before the CDR3 finishes, and the germline J gene fills in the end. The chain is built from TRBV19 and TRBJ1-2; TRBD1 matches 9 bases. Germline values: CDR1 LNHDA, CDR2 SQIVND (reference sequence). This CDR3 contains 16 residues. The V gene end was trimmed by 11 bases and the J gene end by 3 bases; junction bases not matched to a gene: 16. The CDR3 here is CASRERETGGYYGYTF. Incomplete CDR3 DNA: TGTGCCTCGAGGGAGAGAGAGACAGGGGGGTACTATGGC.

On this clone: From the germline J gene comes the end of the CDR3, since the read stops 3 residues before it. The V call is TRBV18, the J call TRBJ1-5, with 7 positions matching TRBD1. J lost 6 bases, V lost 5 bases, and 7 bases had no gene match. Germline loops: CDR1 KGHSH, CDR2 LQKENI. The CDR3 sequence is 14 residues long. Incomplete CDR3 DNA: TGTGCCAGCTCAGCTACAGGGGCTAGTCAGCCC. Protein: CASSATGASQP. The whole CDR3 region reads CASSATGASQPQHF.

CDR3 bases read: TGTGCCAGCAGGATATTATACAGGGGTCAAGAGACC. Its translation: CASRILYRGQET. The whole CDR3 region reads CASRILYRGQETQYF. The chain couples TRBV2 to TRBJ2-5, with TRBD1 matching over 7 bases. The CDR3 goes on 3 residues after the read ends, and that part is filled in from the germline J gene. There are 15 residues in the CDR3. V was clipped by 6 bases and J by 2 bases; unmatched bases: 9. The germline V gene encodes CDR1 SNHLY and CDR2 FYNNEI.

Turning to this clone: The read ends 3 residues early relative to the CDR3; the germline J gene fills the gap. The J gene is TRBJ2-3, the V gene TRBV5-1; 8 nucleotides agree with TRBD2. V lost 3 bases to trimming and J lost 4 bases; unmatched junction nucleotides: 10. This CDR3 comprises 16 residues. Germline lookup yields CDR1 SGHRS and CDR2 YFSETQ. The sequenced CDR3 bases are TGCGCCAGCAGCTCTCGGGGGGGACTACTGTCAGATACG. Its translation: CASSSRGGLLSDT. The CDR3 reads in full as CASSSRGGLLSDTQYF.

Turning to this clone: The CDR3 end falls 3 residues outside the read, so it is completed with the germline J gene. The genes are TRBV2 and TRBJ2-4; D assignment may be TRBD1 or TRBD2 (7 bases each). The CDR3 is 15 residues long. V was trimmed by 5 bases and J by 8 bases, leaving 19 bases between them. In germline, CDR1 is SNHLY, CDR2 FYNNEI. The part of the CDR3 DNA that was read is TGTGCCAGCAGTTCTACAGGGGAGGGTGTATACATT. Its translation is CASSSTGEGVYI. The whole CDR3 region reads CASSSTGEGVYIQYF.

As for this clone: Coverage ceases 3 residues before the CDR3 finishes, and the germline J gene fills in the end. The chain carries TRBV14 and TRBJ2-1; 9 nucleotides agree with TRBD1. Losses at the gene ends were 6 bases for V and 3 bases for J; bases not matched to a gene: 12. Germline V CDR1 and CDR2: SGHDN, FVKESK. This CDR3 is 17 amino acids long. CDR3 residues: CASSPLTGTGIYNEQFF. Partial CDR3 DNA: TGTGCCAGCAGTCCCCTAACCGGGACAGGGATCTACAATGAG.

To note about this clone: The read terminates 3 residues before the CDR3 end, so the remaining end is supplied by the germline J gene. V is TRBV6-4 and J is TRBJ2-3, with 11 bases that match TRBD2. V lost 10 bases and J lost 4; bases outside the gene matches: 10. The V gene's germline CDR1 is MRHNA and CDR2 SNTAGT. CDR3 length: 15 residues. CDR3 DNA (partial): TGTGCCACCTCACTAGCGGGAGAAGTTGCAGATACG. This codes for CATSLAGEVADT. The entire CDR3 protein reads CATSLAGEVADTQYF.

As regards this clone: The CDR3 extends 3 residues past the end of the read, so its final part is completed from the germline J gene. The chain joins TRBV29-1 to TRBJ2-2; 10 bases match TRBD2. The ends lost 2 bases at V and 4 bases at J; junction bases unmatched: 4. The CDR3 is 15 residues long. Germline CDR1 is SQVTM and CDR2 is ANQGSEA. The CDR3 here is CSVESGRAATGELFF. The covered CDR3 bases are TGCAGCGTTGAAAGCGGGAGGGCCGCCACCGGGGAG.

Remarks on this clone: The read finishes 3 residues shy of the CDR3 end, and the germline J gene is used to complete it. This chain joins TRBV7-8 and TRBJ1-2; D unresolved. From germline, CDR1 is SGHVS and CDR2 FQNEAQ. This CDR3 has 15 residues. V dropped 1 base and J dropped 1 base, with 10 bases sitting between them. CDR3 DNA (partial): TGTGCCAGCAGCTTAGGTTACAGTTTTAACTATGGC. Its protein product is CASSLGYSFNYG. From start to end, the CDR3 is CASSLGYSFNYGYTF.

Comment on this clone: The missing CDR3 end, 3 residues past where the read stops, is filled in from the germline J gene. The V and J genes are TRBV19 and TRBJ2-7; possibly TRBD1 for D (5 bases). The CDR3 loop spans 13 amino acids. CDR1 is LNHDA and CDR2 is SQIVND in the germline V gene (reference sequence). V shed 6 bases and J shed 2 bases, with 11 bases lying between them. The CDR3 DNA, read in part, is TGTGCCAGTAGCCACGACAGAGCCTACGAG. Its translation is CASSHDRAYE. The whole CDR3 region reads CASSHDRAYEQYF.

Comments on this clone: The CDR3 end is not reached by the read, which stops 3 residues before it; the germline J gene fills it in. The chain couples TRBV29-1 to TRBJ1-1; D not certain. Trimming pared 4 bases from V and 0 bases from J, leaving 9 bases between. CDR3 length equals 13 residues. CDR1 SQVTM and CDR2 ANQGSEA come from the germline V gene. Partial CDR3 DNA: TGCAGCGTTGTGGGCAGTTTGAACACTGAA. Translating it yields CSVVGSLNTE. From start to end, the CDR3 is CSVVGSLNTEAFF.

A note on this clone: The CDR3 end is not reached by the read, which stops 3 residues before it; the germline J gene fills it in. The chain employs TRBV20-1 and TRBJ2-3, with 9 nucleotides matching TRBD2. This CDR3 is 15 amino acids long. Trimming cost V 7 bases and J 1 base; bases outside gene matches: 9. CDR1 is DFQATT and CDR2 is SNEGSKA in the germline V gene (reference sequence). The DNA read from the CDR3 is TGCAGTGTCTTTACTTTAGCGGGGGGCACAGATACG. Its translation is CSVFTLAGGTDT. The whole CDR3 protein is CSVFTLAGGTDTQYF.

In the case of this clone: The read falls 3 residues short of the CDR3 end, and the missing part is taken from the germline J gene. The chain employs TRBV20-1 and TRBJ2-7; TRBD2 agrees at 8 bases. The CDR3 runs to 14 residues. The J segment lost 6 bases and the V segment lost 5 bases, leaving 12 bases of the junction unmatched. Germline V gene sequence: CDR1 DFQATT, CDR2 SNEGSKA (reference sequence). This CDR3 is CSASGTSAGGEQYF. Incomplete CDR3 DNA: TGCAGTGCTTCCGGGACTTCGGCGGGGGGCGAG.

Concerning this clone: Read coverage stops 3 residues before the CDR3 terminus; the germline J gene supplies the remainder. This chain joins TRBV28 and TRBJ2-3; tentative D call: TRBD2 (5 bases). The V gene lost 3 bases and the J gene lost 3 bases, with 13 bases spanning the gap. The germline gives CDR1 MDHEN, CDR2 SYDVKM. The CDR3 has 15 residues. This chain's CDR3 is CASSLTASRTDTQYF. The CDR3 bases that were read are TGTGCCAGCAGTTTGACGGCTAGCAGGACAGATACG.

CDR3 protein: CASSPWLAGASGELFF. CDR3 DNA (partial): TGTGCCAGCTCACCATGGCTAGCGGGAGCCTCCGGGGAG. The V call is TRBV18, the J call TRBJ2-2; 10 nucleotides agree with TRBD2. From the germline J gene comes the end of the CDR3, since the read stops 3 residues before it. CDR1 and CDR2 from the germline V gene are KGHSH and LQKENI. The CDR3 has 16 residues. After removal of 2 bases from V and 6 bases from J, the junction contained 6 bases not matched to a gene.